This is a list of T cell receptor beta chains from one sample in a study of T-cell reconstitution after alpha-beta-depleted transplantation in children. Via MiXCR, TCRdb re-called the PCR reads, giving one row per CDR3 protein. The table records about 460,000 distinct CDR3 sequences, roughly an eighth of them present only once. The input for sequencing was PBMCs from the stem cell graft donor, taken from the stem cell graft. Source of these receptors: a human donor who donated a stem cell graft to a child with combined immunodeficiency. CDR3s include the opening cysteine and the closing phenylalanine or tryptophan. D genes are given only for firm matches. Not every row has a clone size; where given, it reads once, few, many or a size class.

clone_size cdr3_length j_call d_call v_call cdr3_aa cdr3_nt
. 16 TRBJ2-3 TRBD1 TRBV5-6 CASSFGPGTVTDTQYF TGTGCCAGCAGCTTCGGGCCCGGGACAGTAACAGATACGCAGTATTTT
many 16 TRBJ2-7 . TRBV27 CASSFYRGPSSYEQYF TGTGCCAGCAGTTTCTACCGCGGTCCCAGCTCCTACGAGCAGTACTTC
few 14 TRBJ2-7 . TRBV20-1 CSAPRAGASYEQYF TGCAGTGCTCCCCGGGCGGGGGCTTCTTACGAGCAGTACTTC
few 20 TRBJ2-3 TRBD2 TRBV11-2 CASSLGVVREGLRLTDTQYF TGTGCCAGCAGCCTCGGGGTAGTGCGGGAGGGCCTTAGGTTAACAGATACGCAGTATTTT
. 15 TRBJ2-3 . TRBV2 CASSYRDPSTDTQYF TGTGCCAGCAGTTACCGGGACCCGAGCACAGATACGCAGTATTTT
. 16 TRBJ1-1 . TRBV4-3 CASSPGTGGGNTEAFF TGCGCCAGCAGCCCAGGAACTGGGGGGGGGAACACTGAAGCTTTCTTT
few 19 TRBJ2-3 TRBD2 TRBV20-1 CSARKGVSGRAADTDTQYF TGCAGTGCTAGAAAGGGGGTTAGCGGGAGGGCCGCGGACACAGATACGCAGTATTTT
. 21 TRBJ2-1 TRBD2 TRBV9 CASSVGYKVLAGKPFDNEQFF TGTGCCAGCAGCGTAGGGTATAAGGTACTAGCGGGGAAACCCTTTGACAATGAGCAGTTCTTC
many 15 TRBJ2-7 TRBD2 TRBV27 CASSLGTSGRDEQYF TGTGCCAGCAGTCTAGGGACTAGCGGGAGGGACGAGCAGTACTTC
few 15 TRBJ1-2 . TRBV12-3/TRBV12-4 CASSSGGGGDYGYTF TGTGCCAGCAGTTCCGGCGGCGGTGGAGACTATGGCTACACCTTC
many 11 TRBJ2-7 . TRBV6-6 CASSTAEEQYF TGTGCCAGCAGTACGGCAGAGGAGCAGTACTTC
few 17 TRBJ2-7 TRBD1 TRBV7-8 CASSLAPRDRGNYEQYF TGTGCCAGCAGCTTAGCTCCCCGGGACAGGGGGAACTACGAGCAGTACTTC
few 16 TRBJ2-1 TRBD2 TRBV4-3 CASSQDAGAVSNEQFF TGCGCCAGCAGCCAAGATGCGGGAGCCGTCAGCAATGAGCAGTTCTTC
many 15 TRBJ2-7 . TRBV4-3 CASSQEFGVPYEQYF TGCGCCAGCAGCCAAGAATTCGGGGTCCCCTACGAGCAGTACTTC
many 15 TRBJ2-1 . TRBV12-3/TRBV12-4 CASSFVDSSYNEQFF TGTGCCAGCAGTTTCGTAGATAGCTCCTACAATGAGCAGTTCTTC
. 18 TRBJ2-7 TRBD1 TRBV12-3/TRBV12-4 CASSLAGTRRTGSYEQYF TGTGCCAGCAGTTTAGCCGGAACCCGCCGGACAGGCTCCTACGAGCAGTACTTC
. 18 TRBJ2-5 TRBD2 TRBV11-2 CASRTWVLAGGKQETQYF TGTGCCAGCAGAACGTGGGTTCTAGCGGGAGGTAAACAAGAGACCCAGTACTTC
. 13 TRBJ1-6 TRBD1 TRBV20-1 CSAIRQGNSPLHF TGCAGTGCTATTCGACAGGGGAATTCACCCCTCCACTTT
many 16 TRBJ2-3 . TRBV12-3/TRBV12-4 CASSSPSFIGTDTQYF TGTGCCAGCAGTTCACCTAGCTTCATCGGCACAGATACGCAGTATTTT
once 14 TRBJ2-5 . TRBV5-1 CASSRGSQQETQYF TGCGCCAGCAGCAGGGGGTCGCAACAAGAGACCCAGTACTTC
. 13 TRBJ1-1 . TRBV5-5 CASSFPGTGEAFF TGTGCCAGCAGCTTTCCAGGGACGGGTGAAGCTTTCTTT
many 15 TRBJ2-5 TRBD1 TRBV20-1 CSGRPGTGDWETQYF TGCAGTGGCAGGCCCGGGACAGGGGATTGGGAGACCCAGTACTTC
many 15 TRBJ1-5 . TRBV7-2 CASSLAGGMGQPQHF TGTGCCAGCAGCTTAGCGGGGGGAATGGGTCAGCCCCAGCATTTT
many 16 TRBJ2-5 . TRBV7-6 CASSFPGRDIKETQYF TGTGCCAGCAGCTTCCCGGGACGAGATATCAAAGAGACCCAGTACTTC
. 19 TRBJ2-5 TRBD2 TRBV12-3/TRBV12-4 CASSHTGTSGIRRVEPQYF TGTGCCAGCAGCCACACCGGGACTAGCGGGATCAGACGCGTGGAGCCCCAGTACTTC
. 15 TRBJ2-2 TRBD2 TRBV6-2/TRBV6-3 CASSYPGLVSGELFF TGTGCCAGCAGTTACCCCGGACTAGTCAGCGGGGAGCTGTTTTTT
. 15 TRBJ2-7 TRBD1 TRBV6-5 CASSYSWTGKYEQYF TGTGCCAGCAGTTACTCGTGGACAGGGAAATACGAGCAGTACTTC
many 14 TRBJ2-5 . TRBV9 CASSVGNPSKAQYF TGTGCCAGCAGCGTAGGGAACCCCAGCAAGGCCCAGTACTTC
few 15 TRBJ1-3 . TRBV18 CASSPLAASGNTIYF TGTGCCAGCTCACCGTTAGCGGCTTCTGGAAACACCATATATTTT
many 16 TRBJ2-3 . TRBV12-3/TRBV12-4 CASSRRRDERRDTQYF TGTGCCAGCAGTCGCCGTCGGGACGAGAGGAGAGATACGCAGTATTTT
. 13 TRBJ2-5 . TRBV9 CASSVEEYAFQYF TGTGCCAGCAGCGTCGAGGAATATGCTTTCCAGTACTTC
many 13 TRBJ1-1 . TRBV24-1 CATQPTGDTEAFF TGTGCCACCCAACCTACGGGGGACACTGAAGCTTTCTTT
many 15 TRBJ2-3 TRBD2 TRBV6-4 CASRIAGEPTDTQYF TGTGCCAGCAGAATAGCGGGGGAGCCCACAGATACGCAGTATTTT
many 15 TRBJ2-3 TRBD1 TRBV5-6 CASSLGTGDTDTQYF TGTGCCAGCAGCCTAGGGACAGGGGACACAGATACGCAGTATTTT
few 14 TRBJ1-1 TRBD1 TRBV19 CASSPRTGPLIAFF TGTGCCAGTAGTCCCCGGACAGGGCCCTTGATAGCTTTCTTT
. 13 TRBJ1-5 . TRBV6-1 CASSGGGAQPQHF TGTGCCAGCAGCGGAGGGGGGGCTCAGCCCCAGCATTTT
few 16 TRBJ2-1 TRBD2 TRBV5-1 CASSLTGLAGKNEQFF TGCGCCAGCAGCTTGACGGGACTAGCGGGAAAGAATGAGCAGTTCTTC
many 14 TRBJ1-2 . TRBV12-3/TRBV12-4 CASSLAGPDYGYTF TGTGCCAGCAGTTTAGCGGGGCCTGACTATGGCTACACCTTC
many 16 TRBJ2-7 TRBD1 TRBV6-2/TRBV6-3 CASSLGDRALSYEQYF TGTGCCAGCAGTTTAGGGGACAGGGCCCTCTCCTACGAGCAGTACTTC
few 14 TRBJ1-4 TRBD1 TRBV20-1 CSAYPGTGHEKLFF TGCAGTGCTTACCCCGGGACAGGGCATGAAAAACTGTTTTTT
few 18 TRBJ2-1 TRBD2 TRBV12-3/TRBV12-4 CASRDLKSRAGGRDEQFF TGTGCCAGCAGGGACTTAAAATCGCGGGCGGGGGGCCGTGATGAGCAGTTCTTC
few 13 TRBJ2-2 TRBD2 TRBV29-1 CSAGGENTGELFF TGCAGCGCGGGGGGGGAGAACACCGGGGAGCTGTTTTTT
. 14 TRBJ1-1 . TRBV9 CASSVAGRETEAFF TGTGCCAGCAGCGTAGCTGGCAGGGAGACAGAAGCTTTCTTT
many 14 TRBJ2-4 . TRBV7-2 CASSLAVNQNIQYF TGTGCCAGCAGCTTAGCAGTGAACCAAAACATTCAGTACTTC
few 15 TRBJ2-5 . TRBV7-3 CASSPAGDPLKTQYF TGTGCCAGCAGCCCAGCAGGGGACCCGCTGAAGACCCAGTACTTC
. 18 TRBJ1-4 TRBD1 TRBV20-1 CSAPYLSRDRSEGEKLFF TGCAGTGCCCCCTACCTGTCCCGGGACAGGAGCGAGGGTGAAAAACTGTTTTTT
few 12 TRBJ1-5 . TRBV29-1 CSADTSNQPQHF TGCAGCGCTGACACCTCCAATCAGCCCCAGCATTTT
few 15 TRBJ1-1 . TRBV6-2/TRBV6-3 CASSFRDRGEAEAFF TGTGCCAGCAGTTTCCGTGACCGGGGTGAGGCTGAAGCTTTCTTT
. 14 TRBJ2-1 TRBD2 TRBV20-1 CSARSSGRYNEQFF TGCAGTGCTAGAAGCAGCGGGAGATACAATGAGCAGTTCTTC